Listed here are 21 T cell receptor beta chains from one sample, sequenced in a study of OX40 agonist ivuxolimab in advanced cancers. Method: immunoSEQ multiplex PCR; TCRdb's copy keeps in-frame clones and lacks some. This repertoire shows 60,000 to 80,000 clones, approximately 83% found once; its top ten account for roughly 4.5%. The sample in question was CD4+ or CD8+ T cells sorted from blood, obtained in a trial of the OX40 agonist ivuxolimab. The source is an adult with an advanced solid tumor such as melanoma, head and neck, liver or kidney cancer.

This sequence joins TRBV7-2 and TRBJ1-2; 12 bases line up with TRBD1. The J segment lost 8 bases and the V segment lost 5 bases, leaving 9 bases of the junction unmatched. There are 15 residues in the CDR3. Germline loops: CDR1 SGHTA, CDR2 FQGNSA. The CDR3 bases are TGTGCCAGCAGCCAGCCCGGGACAGGGGGCAAGGGCTACACCTTC. It encodes CASSQPGTGGKGYTF. Variable domain in full (rest from reference TRBV7-2 and TRBJ1-2): GAGVSQSPSNKVTEKGKDVELRCDPISGHTALYWYRQSLGQGLEFLIYFQGNSAPDKSGLPSDRFSAERTGGSVSTLTIQRTQQEDSAVYLCASSQPGTGGKGYTFGSGTRLTVV.

V is TRBV4-2 and J is TRBJ1-3, with D unclear. V was clipped by 1 base and J by 0 bases, with 13 bases between them. The germline gives CDR1 LGHNA, CDR2 YNFKEQ. The CDR3 extends over 17 amino acids. CDR3 residues: CASSQGPGPNSGNTIYF. The CDR3 DNA is TGTGCCAGCAGCCAAGGACCTGGACCTAACTCTGGAAACACCATATATTTT.

This clone was detected a few times. The chain combines TRBV11-1 with TRBJ2-5; a weak D match, TRBD2 (5 bases). Germline CDR1 is SGHAT and CDR2 is FQDESV (reference sequence). This CDR3 is 13 amino acids long. The V end was cut by 2 bases, the J end by 7 bases, with 11 bases between. DNA for the CDR3: TGTGCCAGCAGCTTAACCCCGGCGGGGACCCAGTACTTC. As protein: CASSLTPAGTQYF.

The V gene is TRBV6-6, the J gene TRBJ1-6; D gene uncertain. V lost 8 bases and J lost 3, with 11 bases in between. The germline CDR1 and CDR2 sequences are MNHNY and SVGAGI (reference sequence). The CDR3 loop spans 14 amino acids. The CDR3 DNA reads TGTGCCAGCGGCGACACAAACTATAATTCACCCCTCCACTTT. Amino acids: CASGDTNYNSPLHF.

The rearrangement uses TRBV29-1 and TRBJ2-3; TRBD1 is a possible D gene (6 bases). This CDR3 is 14 amino acids long. The germline gives CDR1 SQVTM, CDR2 ANQGSEA. V lost 7 bases, J lost 0 bases, and 14 bases lay in between. CDR3 protein: CSAGTLYSTDTQYF. The CDR3 DNA is TGCAGCGCTGGGACACTATATAGCACAGATACGCAGTATTTT.

The chain carries TRBV6-6 and TRBJ2-5; D perhaps matches TRBD1 (6 bases). The V end was cut by 5 bases, the J end by 1 base, with 8 bases between. The CDR3 has 13 amino acids. Per the germline V gene, CDR1 is MNHNY and CDR2 is SVGAGI (reference sequence). DNA for the CDR3: TGTGCCAGCAGTCGACAGGTCCAAGAGACCCAGTACTTC. Translating gives CASSRQVQETQYF.

The chain carries TRBV5-4 and TRBJ2-4, with D possibly matching TRBD2 (7 bases). CDR1 is SGHNT and CDR2 is YYREEE in the germline V gene (reference sequence). V was trimmed by 4 bases and J by 0 bases, leaving 11 bases between them. There are 15 residues in the CDR3. The CDR3 sequence is CASSRGALAKNIQYF. The CDR3 DNA reads TGTGCCAGCAGCCGGGGGGCACTAGCCAAAAACATTCAGTACTTC.

This chain connects TRBV6-5 to TRBJ2-4; D possibly corresponds to TRBD2 (7 bases). V dropped 3 bases and J dropped 3 bases, with 15 bases sitting between them. The CDR3 covers 16 residues. Germline V gives CDR1 MNHEY, CDR2 SVGAGI. This CDR3 reads CASSYRGGAGKNIQYF. CDR3 in DNA: TGTGCCAGCAGTTATAGGGGGGGCGCAGGCAAAAACATTCAGTACTTC.

The V gene is TRBV5-4, the J gene TRBJ2-1; 9 nucleotides match TRBD2. V dropped 3 bases and J dropped 5; count of bases not matched to a gene: 6. The CDR3 is 15 residues long. CDR1 is SGHNT, CDR2 YYREEE, per germline (reference sequence). In nucleotides, the CDR3 is TGTGCCAGCAGCTGGTCAGCGGGGGGAAACAATGAGCAGTTCTTC. This codes for CASSWSAGGNNEQFF.

The chain joins TRBV9 to TRBJ1-1, with 12 bases identical to TRBD1. The length of the CDR3 is 15 residues. V was pared by 4 bases and J by 3 bases, with 4 bases of the junction left unmatched. Germline-derived CDR1 and CDR2 are SGDLS and YYNGEE. CDR3 protein: CASSTGQGAYTEAFF. Written as DNA, the CDR3 is TGTGCCAGCAGCACGGGACAGGGGGCTTACACTGAAGCTTTCTTT.

In DNA form, the CDR3 reads TGTGCCAGCAGCTTACCGGGACAGGGGGTGAAGGAGCAGTACTTC. Encoded protein: CASSLPGQGVKEQYF. This chain links TRBV5-4 with TRBJ2-7; 11 bases match TRBD1. Germline V gene lookup returns CDR1 SGHNT and CDR2 YYREEE (reference sequence). Trimming removed 2 bases from V and 7 bases from J; junction bases left unmatched: 8. The CDR3 is made up of 15 amino acids. Full variable domain (missing parts from reference TRBV5-4 and TRBJ2-7): ETGVTQSPTHLIKTRGQQVTLRCSSQSGHNTVSWYQQALGQGPQFIFQYYREEENGRGNFPPRFSGLQFPNYSSELNVNALELDDSALYLCASSLPGQGVKEQYFGPGTRLTVT.

About this clone: The junction shows a germline mismatch at one end, possibly a read error. This chain connects TRBV19 to TRBJ1-2, with D hard to call. In germline, CDR1 is LNHDA, CDR2 SQIVND (reference sequence). This CDR3 comprises 14 residues. CDR3 in DNA: TGTGCCAGTAGCGCTCCTGTACCCTACAATGGCTGCACCTTC. This codes for CASSAPVPYNGCTF.

V usage is TRBV4-3 and J usage is TRBJ2-3, with TRBD2 matching 11 bases. V shed 0 bases, J shed 1 base, and the junction held 3 bases outside the gene matches. CDR1 and CDR2 from the germline V gene are LGHNA and YSLEER. The CDR3 is made up of 17 amino acids. CDR3 in amino acids: CASSQESTSGGTDTQYF. For the CDR3, the DNA is TGCGCCAGCAGCCAAGAATCGACTAGCGGGGGCACAGATACGCAGTATTTT.

This clone was detected only once. This sequence joins TRBV9 and TRBJ2-2, with D tentatively TRBD1 or TRBD2 (5 bases each). V gave up 3 bases and J gave up 2 bases, with 11 bases separating them. This CDR3 spans 15 amino acids. From germline, CDR1 is SGDLS and CDR2 YYNGEE. CDR3 sequence (DNA): TGTGCCAGCAGCGCCGGGACCGATAACACCGGGGAGCTGTTTTTT. Protein product: CASSAGTDNTGELFF.

As concerns this clone: The sample has other DNA sequences that encode this CDR3 too. The rearrangement joins TRBV5-1 to TRBJ2-7, with D unresolved. V lost 0 bases to trimming and J lost 2 bases, with 3 bases between them. Germline V gene lookup returns CDR1 SGHRS and CDR2 YFSETQ. CDR3 length: 12 amino acids. CDR3 in amino acids: CASSLGTYEQYF. The CDR3 region has the DNA TGCGCCAGCAGCTTGGGAACCTACGAGCAGTACTTC.

V usage is TRBV19 and J usage is TRBJ2-2, with 14 nucleotides matching TRBD2. The CDR3 runs 19 residues. Germline values: CDR1 LNHDA, CDR2 SQIVND (reference sequence). The junction had 5 bases not matched to a gene; V was cut back by 2 bases and J by 0 bases. As DNA, the CDR3 is TGTGCCAGTAGTATAAGGAGGGGACTAGCGGGGGCGAACACCGGGGAGCTGTTTTTT. Translated: CASSIRRGLAGANTGELFF. Supplemented by reference TRBV19 and TRBJ2-2, the full variable domain reads DGGITQSPKYLFRKEGQNVTLSCEQNLNHDAMYWYRQDPGQGLRLIYYSQIVNDFQKGDIAEGYSVSREKKESFPLTVTSAQKNPTAFYLCASSIRRGLAGANTGELFFGEGSRLTVL.

The chain combines TRBV6-6 with TRBJ1-6; D may be TRBD1 (5 bases). The V gene's germline CDR1 is MNHNY and CDR2 SVGAGI (reference sequence). V was trimmed by 5 bases and J by 4 bases, leaving 9 bases between them. The CDR3 totals 14 residues. CDR3 bases: TGTGCCAGCAGTCGGAACAGGTATAATTCACCCCTCCACTTT. Encoded protein: CASSRNRYNSPLHF.

This chain joins TRBV2 and TRBJ2-7; possible D gene TRBD1, 6 bases. Trimming cost V 7 bases and J 0 bases, with 19 bases left between them. CDR3 length: 16 residues. Germline CDR1 SNHLY, CDR2 FYNNEI. This chain's CDR3 is CASKASPGVSSYEQYF. DNA for the CDR3: TGTGCCAGCAAAGCCTCCCCAGGGGTAAGCTCCTACGAGCAGTACTTC.

The chain has TRBV23-1 and TRBJ1-1, with a weak D call TRBD1 (5 bases). TRBV23-1 is flagged as an ORF with uncertain function. Trimming took off 2 bases at V and 4 bases at J, with 20 bases between the two ends. The CDR3 consists of 17 residues. The CDR3 loop is CASSQRLAGFRTTEAFF. DNA for the CDR3: TGCGCCAGCAGTCAACGACTCGCAGGGTTTAGGACCACTGAAGCTTTCTTT.

The chain joins TRBV19 to TRBJ1-1, with 11 positions matching TRBD1. The J segment lost 5 bases and the V segment lost 7 bases, leaving 6 bases of the junction unmatched. The CDR3 loop spans 14 amino acids. The germline V gene has CDR1 LNHDA and CDR2 SQIVND (reference sequence). DNA of the CDR3: TGTGCCAGTAAGGGGGACAGGGGGAGAACTGAAGCTTTCTTT. Amino acids: CASKGDRGRTEAFF.

J is TRBJ2-1 and V is TRBV6-1; 13 nucleotides agree with TRBD2. The CDR3 has 15 amino acids. V shed 6 bases, J shed 10 bases, and the junction held 9 bases outside the gene matches. In germline, CDR1 is MNHNS, CDR2 SASEGT. CDR3 bases: TGTGCCAGCAGGACTACTAGCGGGGGGGCCGGAGAGCAGTTCTTC. Its translation is CASRTTSGGAGEQFF.